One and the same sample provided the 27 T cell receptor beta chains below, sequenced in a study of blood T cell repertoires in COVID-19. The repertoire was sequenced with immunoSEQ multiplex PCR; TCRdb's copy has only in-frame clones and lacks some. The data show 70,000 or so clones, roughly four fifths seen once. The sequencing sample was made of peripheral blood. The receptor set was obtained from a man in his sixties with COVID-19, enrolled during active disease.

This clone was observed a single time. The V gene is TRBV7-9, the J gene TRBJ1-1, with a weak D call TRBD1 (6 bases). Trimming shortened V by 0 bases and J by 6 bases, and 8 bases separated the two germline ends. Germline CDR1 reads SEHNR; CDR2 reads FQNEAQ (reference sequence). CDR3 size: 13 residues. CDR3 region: CASSLAGGAEAFF. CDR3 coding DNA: TGTGCCAGCAGCTTAGCAGGGGGAGCTGAAGCTTTCTTT.

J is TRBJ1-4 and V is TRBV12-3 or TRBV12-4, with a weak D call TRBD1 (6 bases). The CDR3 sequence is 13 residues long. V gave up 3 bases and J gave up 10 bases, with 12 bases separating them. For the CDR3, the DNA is TGTGCCAGCAGTTTGGACAGTCGACTAAAACTGTTTTTT. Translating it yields CASSLDSRLKLFF.

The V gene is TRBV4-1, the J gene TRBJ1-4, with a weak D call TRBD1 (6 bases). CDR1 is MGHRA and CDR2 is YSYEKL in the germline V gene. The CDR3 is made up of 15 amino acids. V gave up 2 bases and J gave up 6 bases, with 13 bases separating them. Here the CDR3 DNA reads TGCGCCAGCAGCCAACAGGGGTTTGGGGATGAAAAACTGTTTTTT. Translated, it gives CASSQQGFGDEKLFF.

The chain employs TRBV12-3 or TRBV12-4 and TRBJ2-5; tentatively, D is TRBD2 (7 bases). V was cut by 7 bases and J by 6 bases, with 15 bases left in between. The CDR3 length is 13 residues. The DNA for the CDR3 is TGTGCCAGCATCGAGGGGGGGATGCAGACCCAGTACTTC. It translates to CASIEGGMQTQYF.

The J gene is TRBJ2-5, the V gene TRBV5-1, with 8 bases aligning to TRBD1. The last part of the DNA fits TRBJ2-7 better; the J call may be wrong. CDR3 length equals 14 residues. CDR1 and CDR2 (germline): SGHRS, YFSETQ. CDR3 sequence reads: CASSLPGGGDEQYF. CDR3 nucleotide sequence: TGCGCCAGCAGCTTGCCAGGGGGCGGTGACGAGCAGTACTTC.

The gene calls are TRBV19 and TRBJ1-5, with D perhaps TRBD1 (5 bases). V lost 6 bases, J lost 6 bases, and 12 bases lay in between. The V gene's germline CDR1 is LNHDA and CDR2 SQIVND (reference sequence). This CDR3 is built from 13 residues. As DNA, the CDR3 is TGTGCCAGTAGCATACAGGTTCGTCAGCCCCAGCATTTT. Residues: CASSIQVRQPQHF.

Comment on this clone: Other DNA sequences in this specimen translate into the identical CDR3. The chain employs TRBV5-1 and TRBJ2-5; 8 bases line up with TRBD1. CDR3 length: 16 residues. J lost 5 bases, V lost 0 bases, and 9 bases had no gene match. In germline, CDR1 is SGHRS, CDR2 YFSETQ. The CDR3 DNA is TGCGCCAGCAGCTTGGGTTTGGCAGGGGGCACGGAGACCCAGTACTTC. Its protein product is CASSLGLAGGTETQYF.

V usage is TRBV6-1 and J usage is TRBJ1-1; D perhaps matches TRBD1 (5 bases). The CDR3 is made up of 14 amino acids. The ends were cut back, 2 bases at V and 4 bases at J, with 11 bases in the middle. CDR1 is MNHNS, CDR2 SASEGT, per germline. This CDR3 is CASSELGPSTEAFF. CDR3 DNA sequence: TGTGCCAGCAGTGAACTGGGGCCGAGCACTGAAGCTTTCTTT.

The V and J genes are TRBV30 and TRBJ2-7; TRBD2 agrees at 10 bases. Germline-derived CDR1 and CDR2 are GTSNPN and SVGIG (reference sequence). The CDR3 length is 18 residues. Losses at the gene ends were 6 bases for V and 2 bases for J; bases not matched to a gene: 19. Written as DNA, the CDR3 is TGTGCCTGTCCTACAGGGGACTCCCAGCGGGAGGGCCCCTACGAGCAGTACTTC. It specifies CACPTGDSQREGPYEQYF.

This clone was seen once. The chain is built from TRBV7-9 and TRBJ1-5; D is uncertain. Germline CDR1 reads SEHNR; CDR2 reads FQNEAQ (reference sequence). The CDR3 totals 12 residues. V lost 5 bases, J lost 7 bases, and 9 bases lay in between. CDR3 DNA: TGTGCCAGCAGCCCCTCGGGACAGCCCCAGCATTTT. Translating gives CASSPSGQPQHF.

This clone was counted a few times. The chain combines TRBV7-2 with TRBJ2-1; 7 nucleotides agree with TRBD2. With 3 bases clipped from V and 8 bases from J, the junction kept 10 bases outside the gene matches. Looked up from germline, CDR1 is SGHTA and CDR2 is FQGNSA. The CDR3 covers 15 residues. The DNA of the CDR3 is TGTGCCAGCAGCTTGTCGAGCGGGAAGTCCTATGAGCAGTTCTTC. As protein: CASSLSSGKSYEQFF.

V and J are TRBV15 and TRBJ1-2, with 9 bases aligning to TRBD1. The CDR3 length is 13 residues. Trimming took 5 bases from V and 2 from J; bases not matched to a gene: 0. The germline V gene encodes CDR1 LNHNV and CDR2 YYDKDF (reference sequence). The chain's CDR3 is CATSGQGNYGYTF. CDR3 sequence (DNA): TGTGCCACCAGCGGACAGGGGAACTATGGCTACACCTTC.

In nucleotides, the CDR3 is TGTGCCAGCAGCCCAGGCGGCACAGATACGCAGTATTTT. Translation gives CASSPGGTDTQYF. J is TRBJ2-3 and V is TRBV7-6, with no clear D. The length of the CDR3 is 13 residues. The V end was cut by 5 bases, the J end by 1 base, with 7 bases between. Germline CDR1 is SGHVS and CDR2 is FNYEAQ.

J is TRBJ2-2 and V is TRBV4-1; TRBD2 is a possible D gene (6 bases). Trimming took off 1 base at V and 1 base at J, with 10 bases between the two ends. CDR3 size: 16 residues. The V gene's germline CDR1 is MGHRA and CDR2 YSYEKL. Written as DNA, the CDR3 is TGCGCCAGCAGCCAAGTTGGGACTCTGAACACCGGGGAGCTGTTTTTT. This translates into CASSQVGTLNTGELFF.

The CDR3 nucleotides are TGTGCCAGCAGCTGGTCGGGGAACACTGAAGCTTTCTTT. Encoded protein: CASSWSGNTEAFF. The chain carries TRBV5-5 and TRBJ1-1, with unresolved D. This CDR3 has 13 amino acids. From germline, CDR1 is SGHKS and CDR2 YYEKEE (reference sequence). Between the trimmed V and J ends, which lost 3 bases and 1 base, there was a span of 7 bases.

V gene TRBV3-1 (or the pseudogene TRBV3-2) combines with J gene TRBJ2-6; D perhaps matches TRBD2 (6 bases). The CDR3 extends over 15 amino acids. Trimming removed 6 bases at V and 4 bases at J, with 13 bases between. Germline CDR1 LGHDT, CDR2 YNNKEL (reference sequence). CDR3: CASSSQEGGANVLTF. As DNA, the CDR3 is TGTGCCAGCAGTTCCCAGGAGGGGGGGGCCAACGTCCTGACTTTC.

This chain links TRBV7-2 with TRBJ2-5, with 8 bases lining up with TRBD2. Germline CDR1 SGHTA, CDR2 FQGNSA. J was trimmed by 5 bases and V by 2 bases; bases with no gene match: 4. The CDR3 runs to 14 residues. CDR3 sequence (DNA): TGTGCCAGCAGCTTACGGGGGGGTGAGGAGACCCAGTACTTC. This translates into CASSLRGGEETQYF.

CDR3 nucleotides: TGTGCCAGCAGCCCTCTCAGGGGGGCTGACGGCTACACCTTC. Encoded protein: CASSPLRGADGYTF. The chain has TRBV5-6 and TRBJ1-2, with TRBD1 matching 7 bases. The CDR3 extends over 14 amino acids. Germline V gene data show CDR1 as SGHDT and CDR2 as YYEEEE. V dropped 4 bases and J dropped 8; count of bases not matched to a gene: 11.

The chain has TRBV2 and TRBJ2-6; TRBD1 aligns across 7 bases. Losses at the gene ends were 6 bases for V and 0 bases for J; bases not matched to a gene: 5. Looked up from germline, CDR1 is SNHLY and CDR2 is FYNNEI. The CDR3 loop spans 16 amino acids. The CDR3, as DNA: TGTGCCAGCAGAAGACAGGGAGACTCTGGGGCCAACGTCCTGACTTTC. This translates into CASRRQGDSGANVLTF.

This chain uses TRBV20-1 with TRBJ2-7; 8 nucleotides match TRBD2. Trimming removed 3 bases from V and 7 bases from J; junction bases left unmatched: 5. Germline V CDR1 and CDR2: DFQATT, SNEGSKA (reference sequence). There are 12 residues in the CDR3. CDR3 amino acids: CSASEREWEQYF. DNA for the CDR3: TGCAGTGCTAGTGAGCGGGAGTGGGAGCAGTACTTC.

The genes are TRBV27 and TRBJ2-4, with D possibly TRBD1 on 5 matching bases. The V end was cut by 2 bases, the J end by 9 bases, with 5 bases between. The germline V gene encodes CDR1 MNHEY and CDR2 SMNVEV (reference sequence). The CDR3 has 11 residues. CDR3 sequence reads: CASSLRGIQYF. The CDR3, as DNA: TGTGCCAGCAGTTTAAGGGGCATTCAGTACTTC.

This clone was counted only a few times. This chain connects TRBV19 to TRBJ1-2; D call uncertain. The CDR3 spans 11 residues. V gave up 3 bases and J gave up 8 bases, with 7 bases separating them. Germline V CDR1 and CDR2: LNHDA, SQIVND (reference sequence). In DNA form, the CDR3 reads TGTGCCAGTAGTATCAGGTCCGGCTACACCTTC. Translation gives CASSIRSGYTF.

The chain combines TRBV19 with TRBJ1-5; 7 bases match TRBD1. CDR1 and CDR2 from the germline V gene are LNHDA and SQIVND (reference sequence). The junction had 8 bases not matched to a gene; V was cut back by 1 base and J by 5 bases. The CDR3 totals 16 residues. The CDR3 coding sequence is TGTGCCAGTAGTATAGCCCCGGGCAGGGGGGATCAGCCCCAGCATTTT. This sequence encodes CASSIAPGRGDQPQHF.

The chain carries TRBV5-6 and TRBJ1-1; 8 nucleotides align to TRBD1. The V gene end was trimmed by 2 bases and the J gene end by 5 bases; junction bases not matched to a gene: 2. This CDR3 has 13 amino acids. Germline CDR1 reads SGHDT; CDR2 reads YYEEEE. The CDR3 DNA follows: TGTGCCAGCAGCTTCCAGGGGGCTACTGAAGCTTTCTTT. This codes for CASSFQGATEAFF.

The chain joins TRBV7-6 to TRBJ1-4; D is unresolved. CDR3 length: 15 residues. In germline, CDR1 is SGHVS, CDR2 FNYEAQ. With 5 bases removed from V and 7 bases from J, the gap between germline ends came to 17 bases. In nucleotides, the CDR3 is TGTGCCAGCAGCAACCCGGGAGGGAGGAGTGAAAAACTGTTTTTT. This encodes CASSNPGGRSEKLFF.

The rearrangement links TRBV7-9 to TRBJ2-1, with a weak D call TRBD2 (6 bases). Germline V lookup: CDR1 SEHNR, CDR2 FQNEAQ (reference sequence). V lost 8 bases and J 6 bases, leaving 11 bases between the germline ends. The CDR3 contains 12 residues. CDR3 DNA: TGTGCCAGCCGGGACTTTTTCAATGAGCAGTTCTTC. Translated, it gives CASRDFFNEQFF.

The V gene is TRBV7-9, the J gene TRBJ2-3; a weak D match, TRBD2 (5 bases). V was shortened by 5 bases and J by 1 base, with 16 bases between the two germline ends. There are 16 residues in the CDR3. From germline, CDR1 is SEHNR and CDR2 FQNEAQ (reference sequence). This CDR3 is CASSPLTILGTDTQYF. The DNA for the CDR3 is TGTGCCAGCAGCCCGTTGACTATACTTGGCACAGATACGCAGTATTTT. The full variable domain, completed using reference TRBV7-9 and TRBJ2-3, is DTGVSQNPRHKITKRGQNVTFRCDPISEHNRLYWYRQTLGQGPEFLTYFQNEAQLEKSRLLSDRFSAERPKGSFSTLEIQRTEQGDSAMYLCASSPLTILGTDTQYFGPGTRLTVL.